The subject of this entry is one TCR beta chain. Profiling relied on immunoSEQ multiplex PCR, and the TCRdb table lists in-frame clones only, not all of them. There are tens of thousands of clones in the sample; approximately 89% occur only once, and 30% to 35% lies in the top ten. This sample stems from a study of OX40 agonist ivuxolimab in advanced cancers. Study-wide background: Cancers in dose escalation were hepatocellular, melanoma, renal cell and head and neck.

The CDR3 spans 15 residues. Looked up from germline, CDR1 is LNHDA and CDR2 is SQIVND (reference sequence). V gave up 5 bases and J gave up 9 bases, with 17 bases separating them. The chain joins TRBV19 to TRBJ1-6, with a weak D call TRBD1 (5 bases). Sequences were derived from CD4+ or CD8+ T cells sorted from blood, sampled in a trial of the OX40 agonist ivuxolimab. The receptor was derived from an adult with an advanced solid tumor such as melanoma, head and neck, liver or kidney cancer. CDR3 residues: CASSASHRYSSPLHF. For the CDR3, the DNA is TGTGCCAGTAGTGCCTCCCACAGGTACAGTTCACCCCTCCACTTT.